This T cell receptor (beta chain) was found in a study of CD8 T cells in ankylosing spondylitis. Study conclusions and caveats: Blood from ankylosing spondylitis patients appeared to carry a characteristic eight-variant TCR beta motif.

The J segment lost 0 bases and the V segment lost 7 bases, leaving 8 bases of the junction unmatched. The CDR3 length is 15 residues. This clonotype was found many times. Its antigen is undetermined. TCRdb reprocessed the 5' RACE reads with MiXCR, giving one entry per CDR3 protein. Among over 700,000 distinct CDR3 sequences listed, 15% to 20% were seen once. This receptor was obtained from a male donor with ankylosing spondylitis. V gene TRBV12-3 or TRBV12-4 combines with J gene TRBJ2-7, with 8 bases identical to TRBD1. Sequencing input: blood, either unsorted or a sorted T cell fraction (not recorded which). Written as DNA, the CDR3 is TGTGCCAGCACTGCCGGGACAGGCGTCTCCTACGAGCAGTACTTC. This translates into CASTAGTGVSYEQYF.